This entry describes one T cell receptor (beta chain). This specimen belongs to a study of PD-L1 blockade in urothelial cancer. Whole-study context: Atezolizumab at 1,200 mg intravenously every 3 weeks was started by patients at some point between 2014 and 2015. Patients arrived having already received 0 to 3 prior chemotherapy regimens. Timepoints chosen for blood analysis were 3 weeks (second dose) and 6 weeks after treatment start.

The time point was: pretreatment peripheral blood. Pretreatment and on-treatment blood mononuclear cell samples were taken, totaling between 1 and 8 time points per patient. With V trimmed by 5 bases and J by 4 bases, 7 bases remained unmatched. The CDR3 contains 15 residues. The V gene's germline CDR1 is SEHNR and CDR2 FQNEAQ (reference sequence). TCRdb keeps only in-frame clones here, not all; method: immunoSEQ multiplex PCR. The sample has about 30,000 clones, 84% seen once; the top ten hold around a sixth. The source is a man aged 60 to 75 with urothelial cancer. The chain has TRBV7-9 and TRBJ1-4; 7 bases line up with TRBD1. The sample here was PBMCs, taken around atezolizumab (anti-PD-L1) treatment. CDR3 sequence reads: CASSRGTADNEKLFF. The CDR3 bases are TGTGCCAGCAGCCGCGGGACAGCTGATAATGAAAAACTGTTTTTT.